The rows below give T cell receptor beta chains drawn from one sample of a study of cytomegalovirus exposure and HLA in healthy donors. Clones were sequenced by immunoSEQ multiplex PCR, and TCRdb holds only the in-frame ones, with some missing. The sample yields over 150,000 clones, over 80% seen once. The sequenced sample consisted of PBMCs. The receptors originated from a male donor in good health and CMV-seronegative. The CDR3 runs from the conserved cysteine through the conserved F or W. Fields, in order: clone size, V gene, D gene, J gene, CDR3 protein, CDR3 DNA. The D gene is left open where the match is weak. Where a row states a size, it is once, few, many or the class of an expanded clone; other rows omit it.

>NA|TRBV7-2|NA|TRBJ1-1
CASSLKQGRTEAFF
TGTGCCAGCAGCTTAAAACAGGGAAGGACTGAAGCTTTCTTT
>few|TRBV7-9|NA|TRBJ2-1
CASSLGTGVGNEQFF
TGTGCCAGCAGCCTAGGCACCGGGGTCGGCAATGAGCAGTTCTTC
>NA|TRBV7-8|NA|TRBJ2-7
CASSYLAEPTYEQYF
TGTGCCAGCAGCTACCTGGCGGAGCCGACCTACGAGCAGTACTTC
>once|TRBV4-1|NA|TRBJ1-2
CASSLQGLNYGYTF
TGCGCCAGCAGCCTACAGGGATTGAACTATGGCTACACCTTC
>NA|TRBV7-9|NA|TRBJ1-2
CASSLEGDYGYTF
TGTGCCAGCAGCTTAGAGGGAGACTATGGCTACACCTTC
>NA|TRBV9|NA|TRBJ2-5
CASSVGPNKETQYF
TGTGCCAGCAGCGTGGGGCCGAATAAAGAGACCCAGTACTTC
>NA|TRBV7-9|NA|TRBJ1-5
CASTREGVDQPQHF
TGTGCCAGCACTCGGGAGGGCGTGGATCAGCCCCAGCATTTT
>NA|TRBV11-3|NA|TRBJ1-1
CASSLGRGNTEAFF
TGTGCCAGCAGCTTAGGCAGGGGGAACACTGAAGCTTTCTTT
>few|TRBV7-9|TRBD2|TRBJ2-7
CASSSSGGGSYEQYF
TGTGCCAGCAGCTCCTCTGGCGGGGGCTCCTACGAGCAGTACTTC
>NA|TRBV5-4|TRBD2|TRBJ2-3
CASSLQKRGSTDTQYF
TGTGCCAGCAGCCTCCAAAAGCGGGGGTCCACAGATACGCAGTATTTT
>NA|TRBV11-3|NA|TRBJ2-1
CASSSGVGVDEQFF
TGTGCCAGCAGCTCGGGGGTCGGTGTGGATGAGCAGTTCTTC
>NA|TRBV29-1|TRBD1|TRBJ2-2
CSVRTGSTGELFF
TGCAGCGTACGGACAGGGTCCACCGGGGAGCTGTTTTTT
>NA|TRBV6-5|NA|TRBJ2-3
CASSYVGSPGAQYF
TGTGCCAGCAGTTACGTAGGCTCCCCAGGGGCGCAGTATTTT
>NA|TRBV6-1|NA|TRBJ2-7
CASSEIRSYEQYF
TGTGCCAGCAGTGAAATCCGGAGCTACGAGCAGTACTTC
>NA|TRBV5-6|NA|TRBJ1-1
CASSIVKRTSNTEAFF
TGTGCCAGCAGCATAGTAAAACGGACATCGAACACTGAAGCTTTCTTT
>NA|TRBV6-5|TRBD1|TRBJ1-1
CASRDRDSYTEAFF
TGTGCCAGCAGGGACCGGGACAGCTACACTGAAGCTTTCTTT
>NA|TRBV6-1|NA|TRBJ2-7
CASSERTGSEQYF
TGTGCCAGCAGTGAACGAACAGGGTCCGAGCAGTACTTC
>NA|TRBV5-1|TRBD1|TRBJ1-1
CASSQRPGQGTEAFF
TGCGCCAGCAGCCAAAGGCCGGGACAGGGGACTGAAGCTTTCTTT
>few|TRBV14|NA|TRBJ1-1
CASSRQGNTEAFF
TGTGCCAGCAGCCGTCAGGGGAACACTGAAGCTTTCTTT
>once|TRBV5-1|NA|TRBJ1-1
CASSLAAGGNTEAFF
TGCGCCAGCAGCTTGGCCGCGGGGGGAAACACTGAAGCTTTCTTT
>NA|TRBV27|TRBD2|TRBJ2-2
CASSNGLAGVGWELFF
TGTGCCAGCAGTAATGGACTAGCGGGGGTCGGCTGGGAGCTGTTTTTT
>NA|TRBV5-5|NA|TRBJ2-2
CASSLVREELFF
TGTGCCAGCAGCTTGGTCAGGGAGGAGCTGTTTTTT
>NA|TRBV19|NA|TRBJ1-5
CASSIRDSSRNPQHF
TGTGCCAGTAGTATCCGAGACAGCAGCCGTAACCCCCAGCATTTT
>NA|TRBV2|TRBD2|TRBJ2-5
CASSLLAGEPGTQYF
TGTGCCAGCAGTCTTCTAGCGGGGGAGCCGGGGACCCAGTACTTC
>few|TRBV7-2|TRBD1|TRBJ1-5
CASSLVVQGASNQPQHF
TGTGCCAGCAGCTTAGTTGTCCAGGGGGCGAGCAATCAGCCCCAGCATTTT
>NA|TRBV5-8|NA|TRBJ1-2
CASSFSGGYGYTF
TGTGCCAGCAGCTTTTCGGGGGGCTATGGCTACACCTTC
>few|TRBV4-2|NA|TRBJ1-5
CASSQGHSSQPQHF
TGTGCCAGCAGCCAAGGTCATAGTTCTCAGCCCCAGCATTTT
>NA|TRBV7-2|NA|TRBJ2-7
CASSLSGAAYEQYF
TGTGCCAGCAGCTTATCAGGGGCGGCATACGAGCAGTACTTC
>NA|TRBV5-8|NA|TRBJ1-2
CASSPPGGAVQNYGYTF
TGTGCCAGCAGCCCACCCGGTGGGGCAGTGCAGAACTATGGCTACACCTTC
>NA|TRBV5-1|NA|TRBJ2-3
CASSLDSGSTDTQYF
TGCGCCAGCAGCTTGGATAGCGGCAGCACAGATACGCAGTATTTT
>few|TRBV6-5|TRBD2|TRBJ2-5
CASSYSIQRGQETQYF
TGTGCCAGCAGTTACTCGATACAGCGGGGCCAAGAGACCCAGTACTTC
>NA|TRBV5-1|TRBD2|TRBJ2-3
CASSFRAGEYTDTQYF
TGCGCCAGCAGCTTTCGAGCGGGGGAGTACACAGATACGCAGTATTTT
>NA|TRBV5-6|TRBD1|TRBJ1-1
CASSLLDRVGTEAFF
TGTGCCAGCAGCCTACTGGACAGGGTTGGCACTGAAGCTTTCTTT
>NA|TRBV29-1|NA|TRBJ2-7
CSVKVTGSYEQYF
TGCAGCGTTAAAGTGACAGGTTCCTACGAGCAGTACTTC
>NA|TRBV19|NA|TRBJ1-3
CASSITGSGNTIYF
TGTGCCAGTAGTATCACAGGATCTGGAAACACCATATATTTT
>NA|TRBV5-1|NA|TRBJ1-4
CASTQGAANEKLFF
TGCGCCAGCACGCAAGGGGCGGCTAATGAAAAACTGTTTTTT
>NA|TRBV2|TRBD2|TRBJ2-1
CASSTSGTHNEQFF
TGTGCCAGCAGTACTAGCGGGACCCACAATGAGCAGTTCTTC
>NA|TRBV7-9|TRBD1|TRBJ2-5
CASSFGDRDSQETQYF
TGTGCCAGCAGCTTTGGCGACCGGGACAGCCAAGAGACCCAGTACTTC
>NA|TRBV19|TRBD1|TRBJ1-2
CASRQDRDGYTF
TGTGCCAGTAGACAGGACAGGGACGGCTACACCTTC
>NA|TRBV19|TRBD1|TRBJ2-7
CASSISTGAYEQYF
TGTGCCAGTAGTATATCGACAGGGGCCTACGAGCAGTACTTC
>NA|TRBV2|NA|TRBJ2-7
CASSDSVAYEQYF
TGTGCCAGCAGTGATTCGGTCGCCTACGAGCAGTACTTC
>NA|TRBV6-1|NA|TRBJ1-4
CASSEDSPNEKLFF
TGTGCCAGCAGTGAGGACAGTCCTAATGAAAAACTGTTTTTT
>NA|TRBV5-1|NA|TRBJ1-4
CASSATGSAEKLFF
TGCGCCAGCAGCGCCACAGGGTCGGCGGAAAAACTGTTTTTT
>NA|TRBV28|TRBD1|TRBJ2-1
CASSLAGQGAYNEQFF
TGTGCCAGCAGTTTGGCGGGACAGGGGGCCTACAATGAGCAGTTCTTC
>NA|TRBV19|TRBD1|TRBJ2-4
CASSVRTGEGKNIQYF
TGTGCCAGTAGTGTTCGGACAGGGGAAGGCAAAAACATTCAGTACTTC
>NA|TRBV5-6|NA|TRBJ1-4
CASSLGTGKLFF
TGTGCCAGCAGCTTGGGCACAGGGAAACTGTTTTTT
>few|TRBV27|NA|TRBJ2-7
CASSFLRGEQYF
TGTGCCAGCAGTTTCCTTAGGGGCGAGCAGTACTTC
>NA|TRBV5-6|NA|TRBJ2-2
CASSLTAANTGELFF
TGTGCCAGCAGCTTGACAGCCGCGAACACCGGGGAGCTGTTTTTT
>few|TRBV10-3|NA|TRBJ2-3
CAISGGRVTDTQYF
TGTGCCATCAGTGGCGGCAGGGTCACAGATACGCAGTATTTT
>NA|TRBV2|NA|TRBJ2-3
CASGGYPGKTDTQYF
TGTGCCAGCGGTGGTTACCCGGGAAAGACAGATACGCAGTATTTT
>once|TRBV19|NA|TRBJ2-2
CASRTRILQGLNTGELFF
TGTGCCAGTAGAACAAGGATTCTACAGGGCCTGAACACCGGGGAGCTGTTTTTT
>NA|TRBV5-8|NA|TRBJ1-4
CASSHREKLFF
TGTGCCAGCAGCCACAGGGAAAAACTGTTTTTT
>NA|TRBV5-5|NA|TRBJ2-7
CASSNSQTYEQYF
TGTGCCAGCAGTAACTCCCAAACCTACGAGCAGTACTTC